The sequence of this T cell receptor beta chain was determined in a study of human T cells and chemical hapten exposure. The germline V and J ends were trimmed by 8 bases and 2 bases, with 6 bases remaining between them. The CDR3 spans 11 residues. Germline V gene sequence: CDR1 SEHNR, CDR2 FQNEAQ (reference sequence). Time point here: patch test 2, 6 weeks after DPC sensitization. Treatment in this sample: therapeutic diphenylcyclopropenone sensitization with weekly scalp DPC. This clonotype was seen repeatedly, ten times or more. The library labeled individual cDNA molecules by adding unique molecular identifiers to them. Each CDR3 protein gets one entry after TCRdb re-called the RACE reads with MiXCR. The data contain about 82,000 distinct CDR3 sequences, approximately 7% of them singletons.

The sample consisted of whole blood, taken in connection with sensitization to the hapten diphenylcyclopropenone (DPC). The V and J genes are TRBV7-9 and TRBJ2-5; no clear D. The source is a woman in her 30s with alopecia areata. Some clones in this sample may be carry-over from other donors' samples. The CDR3 loop is CASGQQETQYF. Here the CDR3 DNA reads TGTGCCAGCGGTCAGCAAGAGACCCAGTACTTC.